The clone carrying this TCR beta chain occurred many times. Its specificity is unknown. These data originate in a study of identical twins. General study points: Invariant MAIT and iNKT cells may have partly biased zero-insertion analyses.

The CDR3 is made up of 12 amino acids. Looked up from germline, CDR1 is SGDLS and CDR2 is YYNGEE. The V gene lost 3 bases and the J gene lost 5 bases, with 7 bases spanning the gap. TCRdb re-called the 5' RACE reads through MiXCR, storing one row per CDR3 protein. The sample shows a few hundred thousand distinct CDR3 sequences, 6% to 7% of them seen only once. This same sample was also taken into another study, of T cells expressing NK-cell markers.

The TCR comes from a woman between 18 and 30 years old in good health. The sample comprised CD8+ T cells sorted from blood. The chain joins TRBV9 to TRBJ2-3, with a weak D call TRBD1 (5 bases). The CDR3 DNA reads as TGTGCCAGCAGCGCGACAGAAGATACGCAGTATTTT. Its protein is CASSATEDTQYF.